This TCR beta chain was retrieved from a study of blood T cell repertoires in COVID-19. About the study: Material from acute and convalescent COVID-19 was sourced from the United States, Italy and Spain. From T cells, B-cell-depleted T cells, or PBMCs came the material, which was cDNA or gDNA.

As handled by the study authors: Researchers report that nucleated cell counts were estimated from reference gene primer amplification. Sequenced by immunoSEQ multiplex PCR; TCRdb stores in-frame clones only, minus some. V and J calls and clone size are as listed in that table; D and trimming were resolved from the DNA. The sample carries some 200,000 clones, around 80% recorded once. Trimming cost V 3 bases and J 6 bases, with 15 bases left between them. Germline lookup yields CDR1 SGHTA and CDR2 FQGNSA. This CDR3 has 14 residues. The clonotype originates from a man between 25 and 39 years old with active or convalescent COVID-19. Sequences were obtained from peripheral blood. V is TRBV7-2 and J is TRBJ2-7, with a weak D call TRBD2 (6 bases). The chain's CDR3 is CASSLGTPAGEQYF. The CDR3 DNA reads as TGTGCCAGCAGCTTGGGGACTCCAGCCGGCGAGCAGTACTTC.